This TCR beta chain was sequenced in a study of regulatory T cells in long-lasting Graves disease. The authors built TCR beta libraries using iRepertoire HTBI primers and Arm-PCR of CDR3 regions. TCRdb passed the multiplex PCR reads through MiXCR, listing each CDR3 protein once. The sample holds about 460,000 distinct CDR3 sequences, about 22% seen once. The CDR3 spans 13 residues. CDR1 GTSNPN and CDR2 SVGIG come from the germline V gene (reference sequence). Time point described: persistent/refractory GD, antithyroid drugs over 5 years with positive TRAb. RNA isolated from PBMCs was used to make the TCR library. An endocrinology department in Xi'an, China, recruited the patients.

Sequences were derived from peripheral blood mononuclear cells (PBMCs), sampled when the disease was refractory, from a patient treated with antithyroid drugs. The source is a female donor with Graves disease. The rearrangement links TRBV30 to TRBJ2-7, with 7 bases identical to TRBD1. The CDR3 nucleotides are TGTGCTCGCACGACAGGGTCCTCCTACGAGCAGTACTTC. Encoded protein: CARTTGSSYEQYF.